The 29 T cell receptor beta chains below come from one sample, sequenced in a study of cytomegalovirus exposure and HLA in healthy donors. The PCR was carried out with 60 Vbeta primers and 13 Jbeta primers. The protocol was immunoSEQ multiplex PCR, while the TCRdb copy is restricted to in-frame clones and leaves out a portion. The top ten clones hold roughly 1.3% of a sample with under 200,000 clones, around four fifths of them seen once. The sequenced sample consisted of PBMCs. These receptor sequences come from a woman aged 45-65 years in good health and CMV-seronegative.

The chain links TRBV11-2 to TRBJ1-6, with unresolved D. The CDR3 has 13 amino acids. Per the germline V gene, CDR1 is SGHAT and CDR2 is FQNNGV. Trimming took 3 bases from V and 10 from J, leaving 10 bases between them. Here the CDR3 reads CASSFDSESPLHF. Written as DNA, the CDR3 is TGTGCCAGCAGCTTCGACTCGGAGTCACCCCTCCACTTT.

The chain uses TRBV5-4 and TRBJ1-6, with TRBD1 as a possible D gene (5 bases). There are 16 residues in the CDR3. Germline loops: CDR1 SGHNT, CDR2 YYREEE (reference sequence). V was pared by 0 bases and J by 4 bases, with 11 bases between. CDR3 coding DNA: TGTGCCAGCAGCTTGGGAGACGCAGGGTATAATTCACCCCTCCACTTT. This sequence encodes CASSLGDAGYNSPLHF.

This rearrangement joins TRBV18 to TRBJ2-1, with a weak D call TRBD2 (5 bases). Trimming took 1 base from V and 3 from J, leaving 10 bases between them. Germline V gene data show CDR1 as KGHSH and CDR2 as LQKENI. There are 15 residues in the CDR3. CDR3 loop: CASSPQAGHYNEQFF. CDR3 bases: TGTGCCAGCTCACCACAGGCGGGCCACTACAATGAGCAGTTCTTC.

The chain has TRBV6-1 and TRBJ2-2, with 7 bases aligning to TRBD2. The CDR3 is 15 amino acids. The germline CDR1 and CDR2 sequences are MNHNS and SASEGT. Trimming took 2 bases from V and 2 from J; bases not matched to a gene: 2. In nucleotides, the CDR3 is TGTGCCAGCAGTGAAACTAGCGTAAACACCGGGGAGCTGTTTTTT. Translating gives CASSETSVNTGELFF.

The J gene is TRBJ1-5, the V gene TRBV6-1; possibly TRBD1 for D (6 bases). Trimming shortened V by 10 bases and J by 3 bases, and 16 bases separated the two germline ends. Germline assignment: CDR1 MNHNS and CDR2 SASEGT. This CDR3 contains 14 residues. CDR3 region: CATHRDRSNQPQHF. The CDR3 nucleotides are TGTGCCACCCACCGAGACAGGTCCAATCAGCCCCAGCATTTT.

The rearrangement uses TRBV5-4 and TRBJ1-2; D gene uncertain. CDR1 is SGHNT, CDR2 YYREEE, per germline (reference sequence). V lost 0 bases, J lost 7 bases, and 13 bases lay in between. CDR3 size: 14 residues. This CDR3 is CASSLDTGWGGYTF. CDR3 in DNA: TGTGCCAGCAGCTTGGATACGGGGTGGGGTGGCTACACCTTC.

As DNA, the CDR3 is TGTGCCAGCAGTTTCGGACAGGGCTGGCAGGAGCAGTTCTTC. Translating it yields CASSFGQGWQEQFF. This sequence joins TRBV6-5 and TRBJ2-1; TRBD1 aligns across 8 bases. The CDR3 is 14 amino acids. Per the germline V gene, CDR1 is MNHEY and CDR2 is SVGAGI. J was trimmed by 10 bases and V by 4 bases; bases with no gene match: 9.

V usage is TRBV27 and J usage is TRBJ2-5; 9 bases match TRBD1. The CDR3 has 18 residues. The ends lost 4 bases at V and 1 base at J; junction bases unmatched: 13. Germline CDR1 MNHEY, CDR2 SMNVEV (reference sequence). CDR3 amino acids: CASSSMRGQGIIQETQYF. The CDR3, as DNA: TGTGCCAGCAGTTCTATGAGAGGACAGGGGATAATCCAAGAGACCCAGTACTTC.

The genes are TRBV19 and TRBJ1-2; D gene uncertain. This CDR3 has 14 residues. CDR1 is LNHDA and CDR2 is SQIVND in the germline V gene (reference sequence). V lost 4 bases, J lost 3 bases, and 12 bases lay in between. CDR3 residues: CASSSQSEDYGYTF. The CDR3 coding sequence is TGTGCCAGTAGTAGTCAGTCGGAGGACTATGGCTACACCTTC.

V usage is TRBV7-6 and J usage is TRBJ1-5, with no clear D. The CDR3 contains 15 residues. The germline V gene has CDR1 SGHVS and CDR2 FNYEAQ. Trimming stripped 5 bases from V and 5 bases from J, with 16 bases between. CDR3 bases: TGTGCCAGCAGCCCAAGAGGCGGCCTGGATCAGCCCCAGCATTTT. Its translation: CASSPRGGLDQPQHF.

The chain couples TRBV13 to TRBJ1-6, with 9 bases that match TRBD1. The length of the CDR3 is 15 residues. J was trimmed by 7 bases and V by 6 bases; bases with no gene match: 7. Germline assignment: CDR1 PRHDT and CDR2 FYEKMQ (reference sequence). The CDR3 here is CASSWDRAKNSPLHF. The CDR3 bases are TGTGCCAGCAGTTGGGACAGGGCAAAGAATTCACCCCTCCACTTT.

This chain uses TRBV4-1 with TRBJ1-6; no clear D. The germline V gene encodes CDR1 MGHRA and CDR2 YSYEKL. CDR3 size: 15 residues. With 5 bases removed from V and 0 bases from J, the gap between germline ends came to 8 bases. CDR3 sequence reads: CASSAESSYNSPLHF. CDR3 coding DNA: TGCGCCAGCAGCGCTGAGAGCTCCTATAATTCACCCCTCCACTTT.

The CDR3 protein is CASRDRSNTGELFF. As DNA, the CDR3 is TGCGCCAGCAGGGACAGGTCGAACACCGGGGAGCTGTTTTTT. V usage is TRBV4-3 and J usage is TRBJ2-2; 7 bases map to TRBD1. From germline, CDR1 is LGHNA and CDR2 YSLEER. CDR3 length: 14 amino acids. V shed 6 bases, J shed 0 bases, and the junction held 1 base outside the gene matches.

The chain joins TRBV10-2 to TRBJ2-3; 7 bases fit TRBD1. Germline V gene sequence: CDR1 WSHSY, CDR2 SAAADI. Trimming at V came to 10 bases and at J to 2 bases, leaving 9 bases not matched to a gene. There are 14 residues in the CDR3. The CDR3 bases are TGCGCCACCCTTCGACAGGGCCTCACAGATACGCAGTATTTT. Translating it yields CATLRQGLTDTQYF.

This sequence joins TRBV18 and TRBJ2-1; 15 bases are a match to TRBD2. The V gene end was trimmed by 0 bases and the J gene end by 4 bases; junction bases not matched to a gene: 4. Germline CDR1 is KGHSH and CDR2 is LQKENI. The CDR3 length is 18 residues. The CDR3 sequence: CASSPPGLAGGLYNEQFF. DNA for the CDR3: TGTGCCAGCTCACCACCGGGACTAGCGGGAGGACTATACAATGAGCAGTTCTTC.

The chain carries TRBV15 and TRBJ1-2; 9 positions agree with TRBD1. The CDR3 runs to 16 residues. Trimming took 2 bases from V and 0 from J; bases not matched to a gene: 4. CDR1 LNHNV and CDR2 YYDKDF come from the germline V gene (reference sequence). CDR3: CATSRINRGPNYGYTF. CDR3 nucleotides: TGTGCCACCAGCAGAATTAACAGGGGGCCTAACTATGGCTACACCTTC.

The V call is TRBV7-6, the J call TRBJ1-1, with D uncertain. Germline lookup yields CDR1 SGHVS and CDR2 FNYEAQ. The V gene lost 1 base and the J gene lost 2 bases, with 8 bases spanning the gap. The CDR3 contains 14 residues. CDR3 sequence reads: CASSLGQANTEAFF. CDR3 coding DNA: TGTGCCAGCAGCTTAGGGCAGGCAAACACTGAAGCTTTCTTT.

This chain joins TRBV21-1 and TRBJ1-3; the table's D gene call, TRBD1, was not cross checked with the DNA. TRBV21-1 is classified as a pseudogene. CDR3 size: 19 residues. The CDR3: CASSKTIPTGRHSGNTIYF. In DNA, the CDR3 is TGTGCCAGCAGCAAAACTATCCCGACAGGCCGACACTCTGGAAACACCATATATTTT.

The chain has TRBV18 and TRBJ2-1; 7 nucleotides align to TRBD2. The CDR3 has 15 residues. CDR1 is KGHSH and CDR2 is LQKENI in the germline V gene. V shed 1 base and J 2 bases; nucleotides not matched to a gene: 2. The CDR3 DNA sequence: TGTGCCAGCTCACCACAGGCGGGGGCCTACAATGAGCAGTTCTTC. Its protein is CASSPQAGAYNEQFF. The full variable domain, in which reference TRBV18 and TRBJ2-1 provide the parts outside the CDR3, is NAGVMQNPRHLVRRRGQEARLRCSPMKGHSHVYWYRQLPEEGLKFMVYLQKENIIDESGMPKERFSAEFPKEGPSILRIQQVVRGDSAAYFCASSPQAGAYNEQFFGPGTRLTVL.

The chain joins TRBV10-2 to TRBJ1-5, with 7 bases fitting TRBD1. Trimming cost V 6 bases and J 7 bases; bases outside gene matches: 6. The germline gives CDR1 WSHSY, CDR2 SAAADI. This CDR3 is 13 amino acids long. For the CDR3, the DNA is TGCGCCAGCAGAACAGGGGTAGAGCAGCCCCAGCATTTT. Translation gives CASRTGVEQPQHF.

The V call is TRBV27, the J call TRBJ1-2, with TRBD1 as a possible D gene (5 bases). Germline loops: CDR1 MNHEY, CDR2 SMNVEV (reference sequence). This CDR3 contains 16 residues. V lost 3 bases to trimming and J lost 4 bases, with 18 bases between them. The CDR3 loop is CASSFGPGRAFYGYTF. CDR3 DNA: TGTGCCAGCAGTTTTGGGCCGGGCAGGGCCTTCTATGGCTACACCTTC.

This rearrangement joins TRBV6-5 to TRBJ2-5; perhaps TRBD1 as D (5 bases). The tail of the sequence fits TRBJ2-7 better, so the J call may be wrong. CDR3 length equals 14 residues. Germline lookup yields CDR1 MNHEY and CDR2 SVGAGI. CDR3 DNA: TGTGCCAGCAGAAGGGGCTTGCAGTGGTACGAGCAGTACTTC. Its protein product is CASRRGLQWYEQYF.

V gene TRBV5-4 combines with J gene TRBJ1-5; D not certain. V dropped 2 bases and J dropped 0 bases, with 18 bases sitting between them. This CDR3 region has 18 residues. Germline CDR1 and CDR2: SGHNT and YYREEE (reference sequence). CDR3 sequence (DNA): TGTGCCAGCAGCTTCACCAGTCCCCAGAAGTATAGCAATCAGCCCCAGCATTTT. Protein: CASSFTSPQKYSNQPQHF.

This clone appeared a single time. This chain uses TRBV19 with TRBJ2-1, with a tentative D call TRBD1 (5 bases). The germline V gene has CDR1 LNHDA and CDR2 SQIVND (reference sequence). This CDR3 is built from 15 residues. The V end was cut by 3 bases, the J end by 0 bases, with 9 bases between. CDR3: CASSIGASSYNEQFF. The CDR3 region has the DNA TGTGCCAGTAGTATTGGGGCAAGCTCCTACAATGAGCAGTTCTTC.

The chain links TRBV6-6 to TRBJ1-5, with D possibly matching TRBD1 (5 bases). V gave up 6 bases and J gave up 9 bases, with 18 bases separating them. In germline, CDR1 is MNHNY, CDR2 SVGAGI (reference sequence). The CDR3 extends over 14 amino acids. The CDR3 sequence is CASRFQGPYRPQHF. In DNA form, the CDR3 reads TGTGCCAGCAGATTCCAGGGTCCTTATCGGCCCCAGCATTTT.

The CDR3 nucleotides read TGTGCCAGCTATACCGGGAATAATTCACCCCTCCACTTT. Translated, it gives CASYTGNNSPLHF. This chain connects TRBV28 to TRBJ1-6; no firm D call. This CDR3 spans 13 amino acids. CDR1 is MDHEN, CDR2 SYDVKM, per germline. Trimming took 8 bases from V and 5 from J, leaving 10 bases between them.

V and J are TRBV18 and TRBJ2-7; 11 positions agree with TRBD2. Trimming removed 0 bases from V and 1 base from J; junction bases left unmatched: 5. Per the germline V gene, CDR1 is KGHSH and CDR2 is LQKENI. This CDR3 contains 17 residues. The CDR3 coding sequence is TGTGCCAGCTCACCACCGTCGGGGACTAGCGGTTCCTACGAGCAGTACTTC. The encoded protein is CASSPPSGTSGSYEQYF.

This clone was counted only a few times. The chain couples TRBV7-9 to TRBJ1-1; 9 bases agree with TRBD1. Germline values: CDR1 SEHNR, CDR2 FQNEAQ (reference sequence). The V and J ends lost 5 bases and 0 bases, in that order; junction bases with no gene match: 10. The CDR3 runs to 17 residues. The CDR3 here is CASSKAGQGPMNTEAFF. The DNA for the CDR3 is TGTGCCAGCAGCAAGGCGGGACAGGGACCCATGAACACTGAAGCTTTCTTT.

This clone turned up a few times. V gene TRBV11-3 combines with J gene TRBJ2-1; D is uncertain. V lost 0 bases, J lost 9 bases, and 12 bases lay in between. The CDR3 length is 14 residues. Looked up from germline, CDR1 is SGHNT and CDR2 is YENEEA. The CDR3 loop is CASSLDPDGSEQFF. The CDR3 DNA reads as TGTGCCAGCAGCTTAGATCCCGACGGGTCTGAGCAGTTCTTC. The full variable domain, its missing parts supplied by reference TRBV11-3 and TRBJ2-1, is EAGVVQSPRYKIIEKKQPVAFWCNPISGHNTLYWYLQNLGQGPELLIRYENEEAVDDSQLPKDRFSAERLKGVDSTLKIQPAELGDSAVYLCASSLDPDGSEQFFGPGTRLTVL.